This TCR beta chain was obtained from a study of T cells in Graves' hyperthyroidism and ophthalmopathy. Points from the study as a whole: Median prediction lead before ophthalmopathy onset was around seven months with the model.

The cohort's ophthalmopathy patients, a group with duration under 3 months, had a Clinical Activity Score of at least 3 and a NOSPECS grade of at least 4. Ten or more counts support this clonotype. The antigen remains undetermined. Amplified TCR beta CDR3 regions derived from RNA transcripts. TCR CDR3 underwent first-round RT-PCR with the HTBI primer set. MiXCR, applied by TCRdb to the multiplex PCR reads, yields one record per CDR3 protein. Among about 600,000 distinct CDR3 sequences, 16% were seen once, and the ten largest hold less than 3.5%. V gave up 7 bases and J gave up 8 bases, with 14 bases separating them. The CDR3 totals 13 residues. CDR1 is LGHDT and CDR2 is YNNKEL in the germline V gene (reference sequence).

This clonotype originated in a woman between 40 and 55 years old with Graves' ophthalmopathy. The sequenced sample consisted of blood. The chain uses TRBV3-1 and TRBJ1-4; D gene uncertain. The CDR3 reads CASKEKGGEKLFF. CDR3 sequence (DNA): TGTGCCAGCAAGGAGAAGGGCGGGGAAAAACTGTTTTTT.